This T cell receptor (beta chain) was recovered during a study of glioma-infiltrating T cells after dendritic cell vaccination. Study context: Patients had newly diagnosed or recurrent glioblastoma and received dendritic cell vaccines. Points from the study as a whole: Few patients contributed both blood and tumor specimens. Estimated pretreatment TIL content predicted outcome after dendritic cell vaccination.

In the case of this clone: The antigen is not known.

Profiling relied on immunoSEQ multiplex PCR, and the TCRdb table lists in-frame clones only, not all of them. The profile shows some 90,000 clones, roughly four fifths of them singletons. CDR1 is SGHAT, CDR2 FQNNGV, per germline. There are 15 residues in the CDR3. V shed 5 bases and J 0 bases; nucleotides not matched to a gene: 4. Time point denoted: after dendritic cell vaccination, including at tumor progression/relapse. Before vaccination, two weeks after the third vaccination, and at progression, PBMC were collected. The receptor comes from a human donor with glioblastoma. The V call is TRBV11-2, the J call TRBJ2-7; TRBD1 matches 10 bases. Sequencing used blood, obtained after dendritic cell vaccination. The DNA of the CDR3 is TGTGCCAGCAGCCGGGACAGGGGCTCCTCCTACGAGCAGTACGTC. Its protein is CASSRDRGSSYEQYV.